A selection of T cell receptor beta chains follows, all from one sample in a study of blood T cell repertoires in COVID-19. Libraries were prepared by immunoSEQ multiplex PCR; TCRdb keeps only in-frame clonotypes and omits some of them. The sample gives under 150,000 clones, approximately 87% of which show up once; 2% to 2.5% is in the top ten. Sequenced: peripheral blood. The receptor set was obtained from a man aged 25 to 40 with acute or convalescent COVID-19. CDR3s include the opening cysteine and the closing phenylalanine or tryptophan. Each record gives: V gene, J gene, D gene, clone size, CDR3 DNA, CDR3 protein. D genes are given only for firm matches. The size entry is marked missing in some rows and otherwise reads once, few, many or a size class.

V gene: TRBV15; J gene: TRBJ1-2; D gene: .; clone size: .; CDR3 DNA: TGTGCCACCAGCAGAGATTCGGGCAGGGGCTATGGCTACACCTTC; CDR3 protein: CATSRDSGRGYGYTF
V gene: TRBV27; J gene: TRBJ1-1; D gene: .; clone size: .; CDR3 DNA: TGTGCCAGCAGTTTTAGTTTCTTAAACACTGAAGCTTTCTTT; CDR3 protein: CASSFSFLNTEAFF
V gene: TRBV6-5; J gene: TRBJ1-2; D gene: TRBD1; clone size: .; CDR3 DNA: TGTGCCAGCAGTTACTCAAGGGGGCGAAGCTATGGCTACACCTTC; CDR3 protein: CASSYSRGRSYGYTF
V gene: TRBV5-1; J gene: TRBJ2-3; D gene: .; clone size: .; CDR3 DNA: TGCGCCAGCAGCGAAGGGGCCCGGGATACGCAGTATTTT; CDR3 protein: CASSEGARDTQYF
V gene: TRBV11-1; J gene: TRBJ2-2; D gene: .; clone size: once; CDR3 DNA: TGTGCCAGCAGCCCTGGACAGCCCGGGGAGCTGTTTTTT; CDR3 protein: CASSPGQPGELFF
V gene: TRBV27; J gene: TRBJ1-5; D gene: .; clone size: .; CDR3 DNA: TGTGCCAGCAGACAAACAGGGATTGTGCAGCCCCAGCATTTT; CDR3 protein: CASRQTGIVQPQHF
V gene: TRBV3-1/TRBV3-2; J gene: TRBJ1-1; D gene: .; clone size: .; CDR3 DNA: TGTGCCAGCAGTAAACAGGGGAACACTGAAGCTTTCTTT; CDR3 protein: CASSKQGNTEAFF
V gene: TRBV30; J gene: TRBJ2-1; D gene: .; clone size: .; CDR3 DNA: TGTGCCTGGAAGGTCCTGGGTTCAGGGGTGGCTTATGAGCAGTTCTTC; CDR3 protein: CAWKVLGSGVAYEQFF
V gene: TRBV5-1; J gene: TRBJ1-4; D gene: .; clone size: .; CDR3 DNA: TGCGCCAGCAGTCCCAGGGAGGGCCCTAATGAAAAACTGTTTTTT; CDR3 protein: CASSPREGPNEKLFF
V gene: TRBV30; J gene: TRBJ2-7; D gene: TRBD1; clone size: .; CDR3 DNA: TGTGCCTGGAGTGTAATGGGGACAGGGAACGAGCAGTACTTC; CDR3 protein: CAWSVMGTGNEQYF
V gene: TRBV5-1; J gene: TRBJ1-2; D gene: .; clone size: .; CDR3 DNA: TGCGCCAGCAGCTTGGGCACAAACTATGGCTACACCTTC; CDR3 protein: CASSLGTNYGYTF
V gene: TRBV7-9; J gene: TRBJ2-2; D gene: .; clone size: .; CDR3 DNA: TGTGCCAGCAGCTTCGCCAGGCTTGTGGGCGGGGAGCTGTTTTTT; CDR3 protein: CASSFARLVGGELFF
V gene: TRBV9; J gene: TRBJ2-3; D gene: TRBD2; clone size: .; CDR3 DNA: TGTGCCAGCAGCGCTAGCGGGGGAGCAGATACGCAGTATTTT; CDR3 protein: CASSASGGADTQYF
V gene: TRBV19; J gene: TRBJ2-7; D gene: .; clone size: .; CDR3 DNA: TGTGCCAGTAGTATGCGGGCAGGATACTACGAGCAGTACTTC; CDR3 protein: CASSMRAGYYEQYF